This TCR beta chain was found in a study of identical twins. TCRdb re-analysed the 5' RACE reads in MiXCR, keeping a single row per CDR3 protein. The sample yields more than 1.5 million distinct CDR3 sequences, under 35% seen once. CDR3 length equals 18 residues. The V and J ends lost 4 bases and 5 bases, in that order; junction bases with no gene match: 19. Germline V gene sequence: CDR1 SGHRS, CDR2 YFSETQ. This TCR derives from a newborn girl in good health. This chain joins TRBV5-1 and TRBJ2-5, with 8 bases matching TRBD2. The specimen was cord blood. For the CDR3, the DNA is TGCGCCAGCAGCCCACGACTAGCTGCCGGGAGGGCCCTGGAGACCCAGTACTTC. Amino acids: CASSPRLAAGRALETQYF.